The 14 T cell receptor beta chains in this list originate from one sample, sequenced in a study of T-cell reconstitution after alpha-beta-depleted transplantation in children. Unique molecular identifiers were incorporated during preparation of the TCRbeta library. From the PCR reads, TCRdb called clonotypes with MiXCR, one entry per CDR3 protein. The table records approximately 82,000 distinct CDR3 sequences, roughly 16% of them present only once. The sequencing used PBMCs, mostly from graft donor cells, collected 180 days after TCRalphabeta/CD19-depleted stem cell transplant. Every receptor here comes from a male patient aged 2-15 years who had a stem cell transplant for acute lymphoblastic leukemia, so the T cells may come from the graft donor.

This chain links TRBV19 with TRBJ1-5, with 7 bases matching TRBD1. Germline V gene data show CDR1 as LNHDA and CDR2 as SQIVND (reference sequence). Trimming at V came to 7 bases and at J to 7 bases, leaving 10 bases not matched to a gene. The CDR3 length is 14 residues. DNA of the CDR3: TGTGCCAGTACCCTTGACAGGGATAGGCAGCCCCAGCATTTT. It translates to CASTLDRDRQPQHF. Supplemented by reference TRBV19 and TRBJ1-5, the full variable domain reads DGGITQSPKYLFRKEGQNVTLSCEQNLNHDAMYWYRQDPGQGLRLIYYSQIVNDFQKGDIAEGYSVSREKKESFPLTVTSAQKNPTAFYLCASTLDRDRQPQHFGDGTRLSIL.

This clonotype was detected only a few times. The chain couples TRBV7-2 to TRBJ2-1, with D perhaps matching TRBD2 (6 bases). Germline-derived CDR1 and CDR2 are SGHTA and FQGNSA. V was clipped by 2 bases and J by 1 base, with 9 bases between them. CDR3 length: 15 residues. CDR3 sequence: CASSLMTRSYNEQFF. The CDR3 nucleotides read TGTGCCAGCAGCTTAATGACTAGATCCTACAATGAGCAGTTCTTC.

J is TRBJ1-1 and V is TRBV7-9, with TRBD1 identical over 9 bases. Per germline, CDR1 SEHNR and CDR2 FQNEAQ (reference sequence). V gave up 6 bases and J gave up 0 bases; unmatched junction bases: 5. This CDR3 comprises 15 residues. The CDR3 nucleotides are TGTGCCAGCAGAGATAACAGGGGGCTGAACACTGAAGCTTTCTTT. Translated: CASRDNRGLNTEAFF.

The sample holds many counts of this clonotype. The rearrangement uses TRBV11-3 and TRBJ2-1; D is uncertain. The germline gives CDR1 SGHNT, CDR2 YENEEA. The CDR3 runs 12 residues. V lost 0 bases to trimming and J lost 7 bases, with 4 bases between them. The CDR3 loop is CASSLDTNEQFF. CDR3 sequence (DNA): TGTGCCAGCAGCTTAGACACGAATGAGCAGTTCTTC. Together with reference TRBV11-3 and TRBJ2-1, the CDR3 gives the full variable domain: EAGVVQSPRYKIIEKKQPVAFWCNPISGHNTLYWYLQNLGQGPELLIRYENEEAVDDSQLPKDRFSAERLKGVDSTLKIQPAELGDSAVYLCASSLDTNEQFFGPGTRLTVL.

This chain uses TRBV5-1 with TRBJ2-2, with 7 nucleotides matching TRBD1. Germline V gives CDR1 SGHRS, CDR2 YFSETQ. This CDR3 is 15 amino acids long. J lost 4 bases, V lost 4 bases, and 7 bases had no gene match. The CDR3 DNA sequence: TGCGCCAGCAGCCTCGCAGGGGGTTCCACCGGGGAGCTGTTTTTT. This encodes CASSLAGGSTGELFF.

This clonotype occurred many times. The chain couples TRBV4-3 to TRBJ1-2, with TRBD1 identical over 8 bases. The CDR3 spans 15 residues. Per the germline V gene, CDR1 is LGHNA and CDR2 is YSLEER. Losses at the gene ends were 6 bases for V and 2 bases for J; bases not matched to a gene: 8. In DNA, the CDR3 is TGCGCCAGCAGACGGACGACAGGGGCGAACTATGGCTACACCTTC. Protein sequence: CASRRTTGANYGYTF.

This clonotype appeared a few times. CDR3: CASSQEGQEQETQYF. The CDR3 region has the DNA TGTGCCAGCAGCCAAGAGGGACAGGAACAAGAGACCCAGTACTTC. V and J are TRBV4-2 and TRBJ2-5; 8 positions agree with TRBD1. Germline CDR1 and CDR2: LGHNA and YNFKEQ. This CDR3 spans 15 amino acids. V trimming: 0 bases; J trimming: 2 bases; junction bases outside the gene matches: 2.

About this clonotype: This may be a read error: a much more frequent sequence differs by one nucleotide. The CDR3 sequence: CASTEGHSTDTQYF. The CDR3 bases are TGCGCCAGCACCGAGGGGCATAGCACAGATACGCAGTATTTT. The chain couples TRBV5-1 to TRBJ2-3, with D perhaps given as TRBD1 or TRBD2 (5 bases each). The ends were cut back, 6 bases at V and 0 bases at J, with 11 bases in the middle. This CDR3 is 14 amino acids long. Germline CDR1 is SGHRS and CDR2 is YFSETQ. Looking up the rest from reference TRBV5-1 and TRBJ2-3 gives the full variable domain: KAGVTQTPRYLIKTRGQQVTLSCSPISGHRSVSWYQQTPGQGLQFLFEYFSETQRNKGNFPGRFSGRQFSNSRSEMNVSTLELGDSALYLCASTEGHSTDTQYFGPGTRLTVL.

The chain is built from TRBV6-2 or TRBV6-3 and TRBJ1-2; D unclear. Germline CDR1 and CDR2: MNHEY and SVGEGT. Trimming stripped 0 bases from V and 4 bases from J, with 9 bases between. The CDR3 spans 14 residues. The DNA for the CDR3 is TGTGCCAGCAGTTACTCGGGCGGCGTCTATGGCTACACCTTC. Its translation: CASSYSGGVYGYTF.

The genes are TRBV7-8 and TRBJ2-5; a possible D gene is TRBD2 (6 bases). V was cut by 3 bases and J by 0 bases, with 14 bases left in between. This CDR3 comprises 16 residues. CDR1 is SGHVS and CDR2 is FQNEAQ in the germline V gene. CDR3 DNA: TGTGCCAGCAGCTTCTTTGCGGGGCTCTACCAAGAGACCCAGTACTTC. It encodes CASSFFAGLYQETQYF.

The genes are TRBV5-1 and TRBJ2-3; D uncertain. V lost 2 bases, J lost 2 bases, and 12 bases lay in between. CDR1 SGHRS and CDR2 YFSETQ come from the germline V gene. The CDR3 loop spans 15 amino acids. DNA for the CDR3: TGCGCCAGCAGCTTTATCGGGCAGTACACAGATACGCAGTATTTT. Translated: CASSFIGQYTDTQYF.

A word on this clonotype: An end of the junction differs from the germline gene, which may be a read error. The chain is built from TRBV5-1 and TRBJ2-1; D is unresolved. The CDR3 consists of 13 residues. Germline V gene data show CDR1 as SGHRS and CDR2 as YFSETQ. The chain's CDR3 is CASIGFRKNERFF. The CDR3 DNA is TGCGCCAGCATAGGGTTCAGGAAAAATGAGCGGTTCTTC.

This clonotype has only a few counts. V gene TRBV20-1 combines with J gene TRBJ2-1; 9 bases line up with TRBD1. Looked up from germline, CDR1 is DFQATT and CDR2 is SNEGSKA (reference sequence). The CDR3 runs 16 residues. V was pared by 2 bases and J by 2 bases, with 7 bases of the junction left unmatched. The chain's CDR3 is CSARRLGTGPYNEQFF. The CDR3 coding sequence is TGCAGTGCTAGACGCCTTGGGACAGGGCCCTACAATGAGCAGTTCTTC.

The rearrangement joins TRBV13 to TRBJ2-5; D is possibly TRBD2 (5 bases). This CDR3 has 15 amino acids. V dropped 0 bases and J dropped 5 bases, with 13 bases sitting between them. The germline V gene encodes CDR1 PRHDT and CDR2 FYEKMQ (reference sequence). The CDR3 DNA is TGTGCCAGCAGCTTAGGCCTCGAGGGTCGGGAGACCCAGTACTTC. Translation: CASSLGLEGRETQYF.